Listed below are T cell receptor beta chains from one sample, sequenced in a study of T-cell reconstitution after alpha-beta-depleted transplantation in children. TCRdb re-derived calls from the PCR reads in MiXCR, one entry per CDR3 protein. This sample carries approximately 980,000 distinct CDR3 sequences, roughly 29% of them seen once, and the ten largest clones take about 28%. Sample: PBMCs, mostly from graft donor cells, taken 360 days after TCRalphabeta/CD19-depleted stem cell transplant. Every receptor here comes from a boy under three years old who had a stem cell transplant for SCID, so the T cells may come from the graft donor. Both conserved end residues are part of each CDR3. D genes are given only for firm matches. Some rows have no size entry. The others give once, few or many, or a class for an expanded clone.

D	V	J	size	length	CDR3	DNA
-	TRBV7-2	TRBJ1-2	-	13	CASSPRPYYGYTF	TGTGCCAGCAGCCCTCGGCCCTACTATGGCTACACCTTC
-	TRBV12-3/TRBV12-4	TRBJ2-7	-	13	CATSLGDVYEQYF	TGTGCCACCAGCCTGGGTGACGTCTACGAGCAGTACTTC
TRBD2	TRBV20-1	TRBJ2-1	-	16	CSARAPLAASYNEQFF	TGCAGTGCTAGAGCCCCACTAGCGGCCTCCTACAATGAGCAGTTCTTC
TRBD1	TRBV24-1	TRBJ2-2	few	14	CATRGQGDTGELFF	TGTGCCACCAGGGGACAGGGGGACACCGGGGAGCTGTTTTTT
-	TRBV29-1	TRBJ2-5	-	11	CSVPGMETQYF	TGCAGCGTACCAGGGATGGAGACCCAGTACTTC
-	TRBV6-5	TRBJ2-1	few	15	CASSYSRVGYNEQFF	TGTGCCAGCAGTTACAGCAGGGTAGGGTACAATGAGCAGTTCTTC
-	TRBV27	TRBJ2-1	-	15	CASSARAGSHNEQFF	TGTGCCAGCAGCGCACGTGCAGGGTCCCACAATGAGCAGTTCTTC
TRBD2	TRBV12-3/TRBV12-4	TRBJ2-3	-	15	CASSFVAGGRGTQYF	TGTGCCAGCAGTTTTGTGGCGGGGGGGCGTGGTACGCAGTATTTT
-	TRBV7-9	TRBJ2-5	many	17	CASSLGWGSTTQETQYF	TGTGCCAGCAGCTTAGGGTGGGGGTCGACGACTCAAGAGACCCAGTACTTC
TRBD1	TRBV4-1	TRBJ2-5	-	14	CASSQPQGAETQYF	TGCGCCAGCAGCCAACCACAGGGGGCAGAGACCCAGTACTTC
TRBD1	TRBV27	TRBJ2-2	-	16	CASSLSGTGGHGELFF	TGTGCCAGCAGTTTATCAGGGACAGGGGGTCACGGGGAGCTGTTTTTT
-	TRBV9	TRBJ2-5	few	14	CASSSGVGVETQYF	TGTGCCAGCAGCTCCGGGGTTGGGGTAGAGACCCAGTACTTC
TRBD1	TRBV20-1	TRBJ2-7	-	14	CSASLDRGSYEQYF	TGCAGTGCTAGCTTGGACAGGGGGTCCTACGAGCAGTACTTC
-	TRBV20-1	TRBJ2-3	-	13	CSATGSGTHTQYF	TGCAGTGCTACTGGATCCGGGACGCATACGCAGTATTTT
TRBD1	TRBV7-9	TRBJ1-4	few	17	CASSSPTGMRTNEKLFF	TGTGCCAGCAGCTCCCCGACAGGGATGCGCACTAATGAAAAACTGTTTTTT
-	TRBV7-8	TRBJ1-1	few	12	CASRPPNTEAFF	TGTGCCAGCAGACCACCGAACACTGAAGCTTTCTTT
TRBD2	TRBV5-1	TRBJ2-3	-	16	CASSHRGGAGTDTQYF	TGCGCCAGCAGCCATCGGGGGGGCGCCGGCACAGATACGCAGTATTTT
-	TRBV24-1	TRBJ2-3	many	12	CATSPSGDTQYF	TGTGCCACCAGCCCCAGTGGGGATACGCAGTATTTT
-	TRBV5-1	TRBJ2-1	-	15	CASGGRTASYNEQFF	TGCGCCAGCGGGGGTAGAACGGCCTCCTACAATGAGCAGTTCTTC
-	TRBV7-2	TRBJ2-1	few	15	CASSSGRSRENEQFF	TGTGCCAGCAGCTCAGGGCGGTCCCGGGAGAATGAGCAGTTCTTC
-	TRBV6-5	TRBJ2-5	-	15	CASSYGRGPVSAQYF	TGTGCCAGCAGTTACGGGCGGGGGCCGGTCTCGGCCCAGTACTTC
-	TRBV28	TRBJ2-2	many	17	CASIALGTEKSTGELFF	TGTGCCAGCATCGCATTGGGGACCGAAAAGTCCACCGGGGAGCTGTTTTTT
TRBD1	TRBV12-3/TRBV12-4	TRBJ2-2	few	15	CARDPGTGLTGELFF	TGTGCCAGGGACCCCGGGACAGGGCTAACCGGGGAGCTGTTTTTT
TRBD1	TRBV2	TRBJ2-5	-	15	CASSAPGQYQETQYF	TGTGCCAGCAGTGCTCCGGGACAGTATCAAGAGACCCAGTACTTC
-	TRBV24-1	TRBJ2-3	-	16	CATSDSGSTKPDTQYF	TGTGCCACCAGTGATTCCGGATCTACAAAACCAGATACGCAGTATTTT
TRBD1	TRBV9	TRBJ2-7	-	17	CASSPRDSLSKTYEQYF	TGTGCCAGCAGCCCCAGGGACAGCCTCTCTAAAACGTACGAGCAGTACTTC
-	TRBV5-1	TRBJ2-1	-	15	CASSYVGLGGDEQFF	TGCGCCAGCAGCTACGTGGGGCTAGGTGGCGATGAGCAGTTCTTC
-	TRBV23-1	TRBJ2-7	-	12	CASSRAGIFQYF	TGCGCCAGCAGTCGAGCAGGAATCTTTCAGTACTTC
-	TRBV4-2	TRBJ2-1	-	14	CASSQDRGAGEQFF	TGTGCCAGCAGCCAAGATAGGGGGGCAGGTGAGCAGTTCTTC
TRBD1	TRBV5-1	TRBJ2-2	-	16	CASSAGTGTPTGELFF	TGCGCCAGCAGCGCTGGGACAGGGACACCCACCGGGGAGCTGTTTTTT
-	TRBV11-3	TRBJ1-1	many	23	CASSLGFVTTAERGWLLNTEAFF	TGTGCCAGCAGCTTAGGATTCGTGACCACGGCCGAGAGGGGATGGCTTTTGAACACTGAAGCTTTCTTT
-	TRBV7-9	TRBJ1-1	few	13	CASSLDPTGSAFF	TGTGCCAGCAGCTTAGACCCGACAGGATCCGCTTTCTTT
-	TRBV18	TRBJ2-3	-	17	CASSPDGEGGGTDTQYF	TGTGCCAGCTCACCTGACGGCGAAGGGGGTGGGACAGATACGCAGTATTTT
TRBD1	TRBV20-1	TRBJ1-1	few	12	CSARQGLVRAFF	TGCAGTGCAAGACAGGGGCTCGTGAGAGCTTTCTTT
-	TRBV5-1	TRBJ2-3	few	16	CASSIGDSHSTDTQYF	TGCGCCAGCAGCATTGGCGACTCGCACAGCACAGATACGCAGTATTTT
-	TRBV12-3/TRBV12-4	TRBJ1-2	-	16	CASSSGAAPNYYGYTF	TGTGCCAGCAGTTCCGGGGCGGCACCGAACTACTATGGCTACACCTTC